The clone carrying this T cell receptor beta chain showed up just once. Its antigen is unknown. Noted treatment: over 15 received Ad26.COV2.S at low or high dose, single or two shots; 5 received placebo; per-sample allocation not given. Each sample was drawn 63 days after the first injection (of vaccine or placebo). The donor's status was that of an adult aged 18-55 years in Boston. The administered vaccine (an Ad26 vector) expressed Wuhan-strain SARS-CoV-2 spike. These data are taken from a study of Ad26.COV2.S vaccination and SARS-CoV-2 variants. About the research overall: Donor allocation was to the COV1001 Ad26.COV2.S trial arm. General observations from the study: Vaccine recipients showed a spike-specific TCR breadth that was higher than in placebo recipients.

Germline CDR1 reads MNHEY; CDR2 reads SVGAGI. The V gene end was trimmed by 6 bases and the J gene end by 1 base; junction bases not matched to a gene: 7. CDR3 length equals 15 residues. Assay: immunoSEQ multiplex PCR; the TCRdb copy retains only in-frame clones and omits some. This table holds about 350,000 clones, about 87% found once. The source is a person between 18 and 59 years old who received the Ad26.COV2.S COVID-19 vaccine or a placebo. Specimen: peripheral blood, collected in a trial of Ad26.COV2.S vaccine versus placebo. The chain joins TRBV6-5 to TRBJ2-7, with TRBD1 identical over 9 bases. CDR3 sequence reads: CASRLGQGASYEQYF. The CDR3 DNA follows: TGTGCCAGCAGACTGGGACAGGGTGCGTCCTACGAGCAGTACTTC.